These 22 T cell receptor beta chains share one sample of origin, sequenced in a study of Ad26.COV2.S vaccination and SARS-CoV-2 variants. Noted treatment: 15 to 20 received Ad26.COV2.S at low or high dose, single or two shots; 5 received placebo; per-sample allocation not given. Following the first vaccine or placebo injection, samples were taken on day 63. The repertoire was sequenced with immunoSEQ multiplex PCR; TCRdb's copy has only in-frame clones and lacks some. The sample shows a few hundred thousand clones, 70% to 90% of them seen only once. The specimen was peripheral blood, collected in a trial of Ad26.COV2.S vaccine versus placebo. The receptors originated from a person aged 18-65 years who received the Ad26.COV2.S COVID-19 vaccine or a placebo.

The chain combines TRBV21-1 with TRBJ1-2; whether TRBD1, the table's D call, matches the DNA was not checked. TRBV21-1 is designated a pseudogene. The length of the CDR3 is 13 residues. The CDR3 nucleotides are TGTGCCAACGACCCGACAGGGAACTATGGCTACACCTTC. This codes for CANDPTGNYGYTF.

This clone was found once. V and J are TRBV6-6 and TRBJ2-7; 7 nucleotides line up with TRBD1. The germline CDR1 and CDR2 sequences are MNHNY and SVGAGI (reference sequence). This CDR3 comprises 15 residues. Trimming took 6 bases from V and 7 from J; bases not matched to a gene: 15. The CDR3 nucleotides read TGTGCCAGCAGGGAGTTTGGAGGAGCGACAGGGGAGCAGTACTTC. This encodes CASREFGGATGEQYF.

The rearrangement links TRBV10-3 to TRBJ2-7; D might be TRBD1 (6 bases). The V end lost 10 bases, the J end lost 2 bases, and 9 bases lay between the germline ends. This CDR3 spans 11 amino acids. Germline CDR1 and CDR2: ENHRY and SYGVKD. The CDR3 spells CATRDTYEQYF. CDR3 bases: TGTGCCACTAGGGACACCTACGAGCAGTACTTC.

This chain connects TRBV5-1 to TRBJ1-1; D perhaps matches TRBD1 (5 bases). The germline V gene has CDR1 SGHRS and CDR2 YFSETQ. Trimming removed 1 base from V and 4 bases from J, with 5 bases in between. The CDR3 loop spans 12 amino acids. DNA of the CDR3: TGCGCCAGCAGCTTGCAGGGCACTGAAGCTTTCTTT. It is translated as CASSLQGTEAFF.

For the CDR3, the DNA is TGTGCCAGCAACCCAGGGGTCTATGGCTACACCTTC. It encodes CASNPGVYGYTF. J is TRBJ1-2 and V is TRBV6-5; TRBD1 is a possible D gene (6 bases). V dropped 7 bases and J dropped 4 bases, with 10 bases sitting between them. The CDR3 spans 12 residues. Germline assignment: CDR1 MNHEY and CDR2 SVGAGI.

The chain combines TRBV6-2 or TRBV6-3 with TRBJ1-1; 9 bases fit TRBD1. The CDR3 totals 18 residues. V lost 0 bases, J lost 4 bases, and 12 bases stayed unmatched. The germline V gene has CDR1 MNHEY and CDR2 SVGEGT. The CDR3 here is CASSYSRDRAWGVTEAFF. DNA for the CDR3: TGTGCCAGCAGTTACTCGAGGGACAGGGCGTGGGGGGTCACTGAAGCTTTCTTT.

The chain recombines TRBV11-3 with TRBJ2-3, with D possibly TRBD2 on 6 matching bases. This CDR3 has 19 amino acids. Germline V gene lookup returns CDR1 SGHNT and CDR2 YENEEA. Trimming removed 1 base from V and 2 bases from J, with 22 bases in between. The CDR3 DNA reads as TGTGCCAGCAGCTTAGGGGACCTCTCTAGCGCTATTATCACAGATACGCAGTATTTT. Translation gives CASSLGDLSSAIITDTQYF.

The chain employs TRBV28 and TRBJ1-4; the D is unclear. CDR1 MDHEN and CDR2 SYDVKM come from the germline V gene. The CDR3 length is 14 residues. V was cut by 3 bases and J by 8 bases, with 13 bases left in between. The CDR3 DNA follows: TGTGCCAGCAGTTTCCCGGGCCCGGGCGAAAAACTGTTTTTT. Amino acids: CASSFPGPGEKLFF.

The chain links TRBV4-3 to TRBJ2-1, with D perhaps TRBD1 or TRBD2 (5 bases each). The V end was cut by 2 bases, the J end by 12 bases, with 11 bases between. This CDR3 spans 12 amino acids. Germline V lookup: CDR1 LGHNA, CDR2 YSLEER. CDR3 nucleotides: TGCGCCAGCAGCCAACTCCGGGACCGGCAGTTCTTC. Protein sequence: CASSQLRDRQFF.

The chain employs TRBV19 and TRBJ2-7, with D possibly being TRBD2 (6 bases). V was cut by 4 bases and J by 0 bases, with 10 bases left in between. This CDR3 spans 14 amino acids. Germline lookup yields CDR1 LNHDA and CDR2 SQIVND (reference sequence). In DNA, the CDR3 is TGTGCCAGTAGTAGGAGGGTTCTCTCCTACGAGCAGTACTTC. As protein: CASSRRVLSYEQYF.

The gene calls are TRBV30 and TRBJ2-5; TRBD1 is a possible D gene (6 bases). Germline values: CDR1 GTSNPN, CDR2 SVGIG (reference sequence). Trimming left V 4 bases short and J 1 base short, with 13 bases between. This CDR3 contains 14 residues. In DNA, the CDR3 is TGTGCCTGGACGAGGGGGAGCGGCCAAGAGACCCAGTACTTC. This translates into CAWTRGSGQETQYF.

The rearrangement uses TRBV6-4 and TRBJ1-1; 9 positions match TRBD1. Germline CDR1 is MRHNA and CDR2 is SNTAGT. The V segment lost 3 bases and the J segment 10 bases; nucleotides outside the gene matches: 9. The CDR3 loop spans 14 amino acids. DNA for the CDR3: TGTGCCAGCAGTGAGGGACAGGGAGCTCTAGGAGCTTTCTTT. It is translated as CASSEGQGALGAFF.

The rearrangement uses TRBV7-9 and TRBJ2-1; D is possibly TRBD1 or TRBD2 (5 bases each). Trimming removed 4 bases at V and 5 bases at J, with 15 bases between. The CDR3 has 15 residues. The germline V gene encodes CDR1 SEHNR and CDR2 FQNEAQ (reference sequence). The DNA for the CDR3 is TGTGCCAGCAGCTCAAATTCGGGGCCCAACAATGAGCAGTTCTTC. Amino acid sequence: CASSSNSGPNNEQFF.

The chain couples TRBV5-4 to TRBJ2-3; 13 bases are a match to TRBD2. The CDR3 has 18 amino acids. Germline CDR1 SGHNT, CDR2 YYREEE (reference sequence). The V gene end was trimmed by 3 bases and the J gene end by 0 bases; junction bases not matched to a gene: 7. The CDR3 sequence: CASSYGTSGTPSTDTQYF. The CDR3 nucleotides are TGTGCCAGCAGCTACGGGACTAGCGGGACCCCTAGCACAGATACGCAGTATTTT. The full variable domain, completed using reference TRBV5-4 and TRBJ2-3, is ETGVTQSPTHLIKTRGQQVTLRCSSQSGHNTVSWYQQALGQGPQFIFQYYREEENGRGNFPPRFSGLQFPNYSSELNVNALELDDSALYLCASSYGTSGTPSTDTQYFGPGTRLTVL.

The chain combines TRBV11-2 with TRBJ1-4, with D maybe TRBD1 (5 bases). Trimming left V 5 bases short and J 7 bases short, with 14 bases between. Germline V gene sequence: CDR1 SGHAT, CDR2 FQNNGV. The CDR3 sequence is 14 residues long. The CDR3 region has the DNA TGTGCCAGCAGCGTAACAGGACTCGGTGAAAAACTGTTTTTT. Protein product: CASSVTGLGEKLFF. The full variable domain, its missing parts supplied by reference TRBV11-2 and TRBJ1-4, is EAGVAQSPRYKIIEKRQSVAFWCNPISGHATLYWYQQILGQGPKLLIQFQNNGVVDDSQLPKDRFSAERLKGVDSTLKIQPAKLEDSAVYLCASSVTGLGEKLFFGSGTQLSVL.

Turning to this clone: Sequence at one end of the junction differs from germline and may be a read error. V gene TRBV23-1 combines with J gene TRBJ1-1; D is ambiguous. TRBV23-1 belongs to the ORF category, with a function that is uncertain. CDR3 length: 8 amino acids. Written as DNA, the CDR3 is TGCGCCAGCAATCGGTGGATCTTT. Its protein product is CASNRWIF.

V and J are TRBV6-5 and TRBJ2-7; no reliable D call. Trimming took 5 bases from V and 0 from J, leaving 11 bases between them. Germline V gene sequence: CDR1 MNHEY, CDR2 SVGAGI. The CDR3 runs to 14 residues. CDR3 in DNA: TGTGCCAGCAGTAAAAGGACGGCCTCCTACGAGCAGTACTTC. Residues: CASSKRTASYEQYF.

The V call is TRBV10-3, the J call TRBJ2-7; D remains unclear. The CDR3 has 13 amino acids. V was clipped by 3 bases and J by 1 base, with 7 bases between them. The V gene's germline CDR1 is ENHRY and CDR2 SYGVKD. CDR3 sequence (DNA): TGTGCCATCAGTGACGGGCAGTCCTACGAGCAGTACTTC. It is translated as CAISDGQSYEQYF.

The chain joins TRBV4-2 to TRBJ2-7; a possible D gene is TRBD2 (5 bases). With 3 bases removed from V and 4 bases from J, the gap between germline ends came to 16 bases. Germline values: CDR1 LGHNA, CDR2 YNFKEQ. CDR3 length: 15 residues. In DNA form, the CDR3 reads TGTGCCAGCAGCCAGAAGGACTCTCGGGGTTACGAGCAGTACTTC. It yields the protein CASSQKDSRGYEQYF.

This clone has just a few counts. The J gene is TRBJ2-7, the V gene TRBV7-2; 9 bases line up with TRBD2. Germline V gene lookup returns CDR1 SGHTA and CDR2 FQGNSA. The CDR3 spans 13 residues. J was trimmed by 5 bases and V by 2 bases; bases with no gene match: 1. The DNA of the CDR3 is TGTGCCAGCAGCTTATCTAGCGGGGACGAGCAGTACTTC. Translated, it gives CASSLSSGDEQYF.

The chain employs TRBV15 and TRBJ2-2; 7 positions agree with TRBD1. Per germline, CDR1 LNHNV and CDR2 YYDKDF (reference sequence). Germline trimming cut 4 bases from V and 2 bases from J; bases unmatched to any gene: 7. This CDR3 comprises 16 residues. The CDR3 loop reads CATSTRQGSNTGELFF. The DNA of the CDR3 is TGTGCCACCAGCACACGACAGGGTTCAAACACCGGGGAGCTGTTTTTT.

The genes are TRBV12-5 and TRBJ1-6, with D maybe TRBD1 (5 bases). CDR1 is LGHNT, CDR2 FRNRAP, per germline. The CDR3 spans 16 residues. V was cut by 7 bases and J by 1 base, with 14 bases left in between. CDR3 sequence reads: CASAARDASYNSPLHF. CDR3 DNA: TGTGCTAGTGCCGCGAGGGACGCTTCCTATAATTCACCCCTCCACTTT.